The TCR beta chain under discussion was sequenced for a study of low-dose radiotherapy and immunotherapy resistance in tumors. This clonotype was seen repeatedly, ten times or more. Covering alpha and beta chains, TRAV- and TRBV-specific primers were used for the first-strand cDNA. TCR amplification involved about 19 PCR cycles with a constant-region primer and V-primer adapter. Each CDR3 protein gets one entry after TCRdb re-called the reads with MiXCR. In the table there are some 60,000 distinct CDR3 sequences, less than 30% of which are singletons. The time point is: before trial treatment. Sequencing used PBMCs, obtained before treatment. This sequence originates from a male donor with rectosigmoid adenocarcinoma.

CDR3 DNA: TGTGCCAGCAGCCAGGGGTTCGGGCAGTACTTC. Translation gives CASSQGFGQYF. The rearrangement joins TRBV14 to TRBJ2-7, with D hard to call. Germline CDR1 SGHDN, CDR2 FVKESK. The germline V and J ends were trimmed by 3 bases and 9 bases, with 9 bases remaining between them. CDR3 length: 11 residues.